Described below is a single T cell receptor (beta chain) sequence and its context. The table lists this clone with a few counts. Its antigen specificity is not known. Base quality data are lacking; no much larger clone is found one base away. This specimen belongs to a study of CD8+ T cells in alopecia areata (dated by TCRdb to between 2017 and 2018). About the full investigation: The treated patients, all with moderate-to-severe alopecia areata, were enrolled in an open-label pilot trial of oral tofacitinib given at 5 to 10 mg twice daily. Human TCRbeta sequencing covered scalp tissue and sorted CD4+ and CD8+ peripheral blood T cells from patchy and totalis/universalis alopecia areata patients and healthy controls. TCRbeta CDR3 regions were amplified by immunoSEQ multiplex PCR using 35 Vbeta forward and 13 Jbeta reverse primers. Tofacitinib-treated patients had biopsies at baseline and at 4 and 24 weeks of treatment, with a later scalp biopsy in several patients. Clonality in the scalp was compared among normal scalp (n=4), patchy alopecia areata scalp (n=8), and alopecia totalis/universalis scalp (n=8). The study used high-throughput TCRbeta sequencing to examine T cell clonal expansion in alopecia areata, in both the C3H/HeJ mouse model and human patients. The RNA source kit depended on sample type: the PAXgene miRNA kit for fixed scalp, the miRNeasy kit for PBMCs, and the RNeasy kit for mouse skin. In treated patients, disease severity was measured using the SALT score, which gives the percentage of scalp surface area affected. Tofacitinib was given for 6 to 18 months, followed by 6 months of follow-up off drug to assess delayed response and recurrence. Points the paper makes about the study in general: Compared with normal scalp, lesional scalp, particularly in alopecia totalis/universalis, had higher clonality and more expanded CD8+ clones, which suggests antigenic drive. During tofacitinib treatment, many expanded lesional clones remained in scalp and blood, and this persistence may partly explain relapse after treatment is stopped. Compared with mice, TCR sequences shared between patients were less clear, possibly partly because of HLA diversity across the patient population. Unlike mouse skin, which is dominated by gammadelta T cells, normal human skin has resident alphabeta T cells that are also sequenced, and this complicates analysis of the scalp TCR repertoire. Because the treated cohort was small and had only one nonresponder, larger studies are needed to examine links between baseline CD8+ expansion and response. With tofacitinib, both scalp clonality and the number of expanded CD8+ clones among the top 100 scalp clones went down significantly.

The library was produced with the immunoSEQ multiplex PCR assay. RNA was extracted from all samples and reverse transcribed into cDNA, which served as template for TCR sequencing. SuperScript III was used for first-strand cDNA synthesis, primed with a 2:1 mix of oligo-dT and random hexamers. A synthetic immune receptor repertoire was used to assess amplification bias, and residual bias was removed computationally. The authors' analysis ran thus. Raw reads were preprocessed for error removal, and CDR3 was defined according to IMGT conventions as running from the conserved cysteine to phenylalanine. Clonality was computed as 1 minus the Shannon entropy, with the entropy normalized by log2 of the number of productive unique TCRs. Whether scalp clones were CD4 or CD8 was inferred by matching scalp TCRbeta sequences against CD4 and CD8 repertoires sorted from blood. This is the immuneACCESS table as TCRdb keeps it, with only in-frame sequences that have V and J called. A part of the clones is gone; compared with another copy, unresolved V genes explain less than half, and the rest is unexplained. D and trimming were read from the DNA, whereas the V and J calls and clone size are those reported in that table. In this sample the table shows fewer than 350,000 clones, 58% of which occur a single time. In total, the top ten clones hold approximately 2% of the sample.

The V and J ends are trimmed by 11 bases and 3 bases, leaving 8 bases between them. The germline V gene encodes CDR1 MDHEN and CDR2 SYDVKM. Spanning cysteine to phenylalanine, the CDR3 consists of 11 amino acids. The only DNA kept is the CDR3, 33 bases in frame from the first base. The time point label on this specimen signifies: about 5 months on oral tofacitinib. According to the study, the label for this sample's treatment or condition signals: oral pan-JAK inhibitor, 5-10 mg twice daily. Peripheral blood and lesional scalp punch biopsies were obtained from patients with alopecia areata. PBMCs were isolated by density centrifugation and stained for CD3, CD4 and CD8, and CD4+ and CD8+ T cells were sorted on a FACSAria.

The receptor comes from a human donor with alopecia areata. The specimen comprised CD4+ T cells sorted from blood, sampled at week 24, from a patient treated with tofacitinib. In this chain, TRBV28 is recombined with TRBJ2-1, with the D gene uncertain. The CDR3 region has the sequence CADPCYNEQFF. The bases are TGTGCCGACCCGTGCTACAATGAGCAGTTCTTC.